This T cell receptor beta chain appears in the sequencing data of a study of Graves' ophthalmopathy and Graves' hyperthyroidism. Study-wide results and caveats: In predicting ophthalmopathy progression, the model reached 70% to 71% sensitivity and around 72% specificity. Separation of ophthalmopathy from stable hyperthyroidism was achieved by a 13-signature model, at 85% to 90% sensitivity and 70% to 82% specificity.

Pregnant or lactating patients and those with other autoimmune diseases or uncontrolled infections were excluded. Diagnosis relied on clinical symptoms, serum thyroxine, TRAb, thyroid ultrasound and orbital computed tomography. As the template, RNA transcripts were used to amplify TCR beta CDR3 regions. First-round RT-PCR employed HTBI primers, with a second-round multiplex PCR after it. One entry per CDR3 protein, called by TCRdb with MiXCR from the multiplex PCR reads. This sample has over a million distinct CDR3 sequences, with roughly 35% found just once. CDR1 and CDR2 (germline): LNHNV, YYDKDF (reference sequence). Trimming stripped 3 bases from V and 4 bases from J, with 10 bases between. The CDR3 totals 14 residues. This clonotype was observed a handful of times. The target antigen is unknown.

This TCR was sampled from an adult man with Graves' hyperthyroidism. The V gene is TRBV15, the J gene TRBJ1-5; D possibly corresponds to TRBD1 (5 bases). The sample was peripheral blood or thyroid tissue (not recorded which). The CDR3 DNA sequence: TGTGCCACCAGCAGTGGGGCGGAAAATCAGCCCCAGCATTTT. It yields the protein CATSSGAENQPQHF.